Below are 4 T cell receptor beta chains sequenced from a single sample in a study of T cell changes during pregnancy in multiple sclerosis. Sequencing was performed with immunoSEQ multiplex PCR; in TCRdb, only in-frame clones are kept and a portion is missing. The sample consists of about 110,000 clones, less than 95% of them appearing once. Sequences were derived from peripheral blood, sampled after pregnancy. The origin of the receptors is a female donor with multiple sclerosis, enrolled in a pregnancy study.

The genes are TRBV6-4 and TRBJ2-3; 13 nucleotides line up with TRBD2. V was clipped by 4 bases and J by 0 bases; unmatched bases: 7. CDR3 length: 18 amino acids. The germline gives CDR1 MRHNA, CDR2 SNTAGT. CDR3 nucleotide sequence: TGTGCCAGCAGTGGACTAGCGGGGGGCGCAACTAGCACAGATACGCAGTATTTT. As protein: CASSGLAGGATSTDTQYF.

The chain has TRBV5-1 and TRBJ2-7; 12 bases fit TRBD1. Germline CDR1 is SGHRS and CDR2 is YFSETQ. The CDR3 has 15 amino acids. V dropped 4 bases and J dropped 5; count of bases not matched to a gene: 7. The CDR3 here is CASSPGTGGFDEQYF. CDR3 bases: TGCGCCAGCAGCCCCGGGACAGGGGGCTTCGACGAGCAGTACTTC.

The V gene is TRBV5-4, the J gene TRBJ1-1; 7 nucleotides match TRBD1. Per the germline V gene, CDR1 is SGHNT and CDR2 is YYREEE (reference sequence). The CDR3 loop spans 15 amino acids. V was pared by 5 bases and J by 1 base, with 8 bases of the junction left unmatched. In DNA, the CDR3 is TGTGCCAGCAGGACCCTGGGACAGCCGAACACTGAAGCTTTCTTT. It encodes CASRTLGQPNTEAFF.

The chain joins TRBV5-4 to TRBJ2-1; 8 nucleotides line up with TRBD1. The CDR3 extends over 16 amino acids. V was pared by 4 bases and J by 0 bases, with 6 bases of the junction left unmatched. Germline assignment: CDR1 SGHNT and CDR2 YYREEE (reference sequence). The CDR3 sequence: CASSTRTGSSYNEQFF. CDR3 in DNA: TGTGCCAGCAGCACAAGGACAGGGAGCTCCTACAATGAGCAGTTCTTC.